The clone carrying this T cell receptor beta chain was recorded a few times. Its antigen is undetermined. Produced via immunoSEQ multiplex PCR; TCRdb's table is partial and in-frame only. Here the sample spans nearly 15,000 clones, 72% being singletons. These data are taken from a study of radiotherapy plus CTLA-4 blockade in lung cancer. The wider study: Of the patients, about 20% showed objective responses and 31% attained disease control. Study-level findings and limits: Best predicting response, reportedly, were early blood T cell clone dynamics, with interferon-beta. The study found tumor-derived TCR clones expanded in blood after radiotherapy plus ipilimumab.

It was focal radiation plus CTLA-4 blockade with ipilimumab that patients with chemo-refractory metastatic non-small-cell lung cancer received. The TCR sequence derives from a human donor with non-small cell lung cancer whose response to radiotherapy plus ipilimumab could not be evaluated. Sequenced material: peripheral blood, taken from a patient treated with radiotherapy plus ipilimumab.

The CDR3 spells CASSQGALFEAFF. The CDR3 DNA reads TGTGCCAGCTCCCAGGGGGCGCTTTTTGAAGCTTTCTTT. The chain has TRBV18 and TRBJ1-1; 8 nucleotides agree with TRBD1. V was clipped by 6 bases and J by 7 bases; unmatched bases: 7. CDR1 and CDR2 from the germline V gene are KGHSH and LQKENI. There are 13 residues in the CDR3.